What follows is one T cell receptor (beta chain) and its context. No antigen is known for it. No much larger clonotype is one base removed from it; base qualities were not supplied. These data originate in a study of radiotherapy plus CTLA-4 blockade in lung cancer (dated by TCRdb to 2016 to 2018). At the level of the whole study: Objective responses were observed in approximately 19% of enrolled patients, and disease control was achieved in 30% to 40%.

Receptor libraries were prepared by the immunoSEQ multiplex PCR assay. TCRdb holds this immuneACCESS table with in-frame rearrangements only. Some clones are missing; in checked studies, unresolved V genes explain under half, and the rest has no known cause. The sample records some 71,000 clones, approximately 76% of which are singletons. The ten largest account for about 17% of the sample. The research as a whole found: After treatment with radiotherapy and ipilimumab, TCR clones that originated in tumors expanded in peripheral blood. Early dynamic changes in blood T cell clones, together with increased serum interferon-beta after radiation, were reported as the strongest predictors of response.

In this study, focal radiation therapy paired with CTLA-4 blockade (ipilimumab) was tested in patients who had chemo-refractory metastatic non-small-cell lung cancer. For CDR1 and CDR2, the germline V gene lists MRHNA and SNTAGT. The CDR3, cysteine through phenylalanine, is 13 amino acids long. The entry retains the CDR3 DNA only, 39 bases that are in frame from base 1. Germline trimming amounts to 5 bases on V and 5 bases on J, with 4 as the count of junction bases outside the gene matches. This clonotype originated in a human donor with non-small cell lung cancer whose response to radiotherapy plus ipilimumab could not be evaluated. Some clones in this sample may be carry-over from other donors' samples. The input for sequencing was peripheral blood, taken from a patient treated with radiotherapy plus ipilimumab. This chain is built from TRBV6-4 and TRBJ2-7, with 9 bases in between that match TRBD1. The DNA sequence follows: TGTGCCAGCAGTAGACAGGGGGGGGACGAGCAGTACTTC. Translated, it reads CASSRQGGDEQYF.